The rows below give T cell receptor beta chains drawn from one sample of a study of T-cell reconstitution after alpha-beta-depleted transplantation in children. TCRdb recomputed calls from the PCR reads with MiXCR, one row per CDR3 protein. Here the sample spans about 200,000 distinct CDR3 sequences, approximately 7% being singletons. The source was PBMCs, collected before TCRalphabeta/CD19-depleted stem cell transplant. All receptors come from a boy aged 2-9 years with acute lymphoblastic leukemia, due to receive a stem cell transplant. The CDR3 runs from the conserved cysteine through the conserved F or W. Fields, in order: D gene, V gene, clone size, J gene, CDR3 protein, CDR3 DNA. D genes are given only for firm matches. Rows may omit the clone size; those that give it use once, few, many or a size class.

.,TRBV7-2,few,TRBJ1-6,CAISVGRASPLHF,TGTGCCATCTCCGTTGGTCGCGCCTCACCCCTCCACTTT
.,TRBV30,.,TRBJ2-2,CAWRGGAGTGELFF,TGTGCCTGGAGAGGGGGCGCGGGGACCGGGGAGCTGTTTTTT
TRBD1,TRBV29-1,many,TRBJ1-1,CSVGDRGTEAFF,TGCAGCGTTGGTGACAGGGGCACTGAAGCTTTCTTT
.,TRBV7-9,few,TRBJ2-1,CASSKGGKPFF,TGTGCCAGCAGCAAAGGCGGGAAGCCGTTCTTC
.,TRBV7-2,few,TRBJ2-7,CASRESGAGVYEQYF,TGTGCCAGCAGGGAATCGGGGGCGGGCGTCTACGAGCAGTACTTC
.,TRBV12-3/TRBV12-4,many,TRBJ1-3,CASSSSISGNTIYF,TGTGCCAGCAGTTCTAGTATCTCTGGAAACACCATATATTTT
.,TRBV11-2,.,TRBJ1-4,CASSTLWQGKTNEKLFF,TGTGCCAGCAGCACCCTGTGGCAGGGGAAGACTAATGAAAAACTGTTTTTT
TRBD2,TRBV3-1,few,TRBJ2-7,CASSQDRRDSGGTYYEQYF,TGTGCCAGCAGCCAAGATCGTCGGGATAGCGGGGGGACCTACTACGAGCAGTACTTC
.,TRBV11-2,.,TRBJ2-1,CASSYAVYNEQFF,TGTGCCAGCAGTTACGCGGTCTACAATGAGCAGTTCTTC
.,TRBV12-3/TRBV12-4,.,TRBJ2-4,CASSLAPPVGDIQYF,TGTGCCAGCAGTTTAGCCCCACCAGTCGGTGACATTCAGTACTTC
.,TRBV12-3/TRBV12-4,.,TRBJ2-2,CASSLVSVNTGELFF,TGTGCCAGCAGTTTAGTATCGGTAAACACCGGGGAGCTGTTTTTT
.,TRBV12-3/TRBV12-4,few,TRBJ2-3,CASTLLGNTQYF,TGTGCCAGCACCCTACTAGGCAATACGCAGTATTTT
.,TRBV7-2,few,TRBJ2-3,CASSFIRDTQYF,TGTGCAAGCAGCTTCATTAGAGATACGCAGTATTTT
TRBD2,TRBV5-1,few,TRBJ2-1,CASFSGGTDEQFF,TGCGCCAGCTTCAGCGGGGGGACCGATGAGCAGTTCTTC
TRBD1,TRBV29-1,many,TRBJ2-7,CSCTGGTQNEQYF,TGCAGCTGCACAGGGGGGACGCAGAACGAGCAGTACTTC
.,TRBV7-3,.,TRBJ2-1,CASSLNLNGGDNEQFF,TGTGCCAGCAGCTTAAACCTCAATGGCGGGGACAATGAGCAGTTCTTC
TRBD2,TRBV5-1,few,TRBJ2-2,CASSYTGTSGNANTGELFF,TGCGCCAGCAGCTATACCGGGACTAGCGGGAACGCGAACACCGGGGAGCTGTTTTTT
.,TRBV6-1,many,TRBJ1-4,CASSVGVEKLFF,TGTGCCAGCAGTGTCGGCGTAGAAAAACTGTTTTTT
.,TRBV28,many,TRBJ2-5,CASSLLVHLQETQYF,TGTGCCAGCAGTTTATTGGTCCACCTACAAGAGACCCAGTACTTC
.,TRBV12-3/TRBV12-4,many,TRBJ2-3,CASSSQGGDTQYF,TGTGCCAGCAGTTCCCAGGGTGGGGATACGCAGTATTTT
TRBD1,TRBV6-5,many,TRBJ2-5,CASSSGTGEETQYF,TGTGCCAGCAGTTCCGGGACAGGGGAAGAGACCCAGTACTTC
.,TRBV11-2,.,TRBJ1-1,CASSFGSGLYTEAFF,TGTGCCAGCAGCTTCGGGTCAGGACTCTACACTGAAGCTTTCTTT
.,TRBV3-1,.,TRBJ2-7,CASSQKARGLGGSSYEQYF,TGTGCCAGCAGCCAGAAGGCCAGGGGGCTCGGCGGGAGCTCCTACGAGCAGTACTTC
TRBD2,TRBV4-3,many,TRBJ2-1,CASSPGLEYNEQFF,TGCGCCAGCAGCCCCGGACTAGAGTACAATGAGCAGTTCTTC
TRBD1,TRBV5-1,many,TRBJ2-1,CASRPGQGHNEQFF,TGCGCCAGTCGACCGGGACAGGGTCACAATGAGCAGTTCTTC
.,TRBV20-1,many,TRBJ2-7,CSAKLSSDYEQYF,TGCAGTGCTAAACTTTCTAGCGACTACGAGCAGTACTTC
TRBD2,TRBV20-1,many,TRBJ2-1,CSACYGGGNNEQFF,TGCAGTGCTTGCTATGGGGGGGGGAACAATGAGCAGTTCTTC
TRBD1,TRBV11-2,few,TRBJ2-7,CASSRRPRGSSYEQYF,TGTGCCAGCAGCCGTAGGCCCAGGGGGAGCTCCTACGAGCAGTACTTC
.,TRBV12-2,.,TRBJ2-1,CASRLFRTSGRASYNEQFF,TGTGCAAGTCGCTTGTTTAGGACTAGCGGGAGGGCCTCCTACAATGAGCAGTTCTTC
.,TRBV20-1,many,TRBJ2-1,CSASSSVEQFF,TGCAGTGCTAGTTCAAGTGTTGAGCAGTTCTTC
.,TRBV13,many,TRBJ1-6,CASSLVSGPNSPLHF,TGTGCCAGCAGCTTAGTATCAGGGCCCAATTCACCCCTCCACTTT
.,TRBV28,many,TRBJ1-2,CASSFPSGVVVAGYTF,TGTGCCAGCAGTTTCCCCTCGGGCGTTGTGGTAGCTGGCTACACCTTC
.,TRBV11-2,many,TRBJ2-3,CASSLERSSDTQYF,TGTGCCAGCAGCTTAGAGCGCTCCTCAGATACGCAGTATTTT
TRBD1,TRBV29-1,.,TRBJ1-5,CSVRAGGDQPQHF,TGCAGCGTTCGTGCAGGGGGAGATCAGCCCCAGCATTTT
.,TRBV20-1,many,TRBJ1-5,CSARSRRGDNQPQHF,TGCAGTGCTAGATCCCGCAGGGGTGACAATCAGCCCCAGCATTTT